This T cell receptor beta chain was obtained from a study of blood T cell repertoires in COVID-19. Everyone who took part was roughly 18 to 89 years old, and they came from 24 US areas. Participants were placed into cohorts based on the clinical history they reported. Looked up from germline, CDR1 is MDHEN and CDR2 is SYDVKM. Losses at the gene ends were 5 bases for V and 4 bases for J; bases not matched to a gene: 8. The CDR3 length is 14 residues. Sequencing was performed with immunoSEQ multiplex PCR; in TCRdb, only in-frame clones are kept and a portion is missing. Among some 180,000 clones listed, roughly 85% were seen once.

The chain carries TRBV28 and TRBJ2-7, with 7 positions matching TRBD2. The sequenced material came from PBMCs or T cells enriched from blood (not recorded which). The sequence was obtained from a woman in her seventies in a cohort exposed to, infected with or recovered from COVID-19 (not recorded which). The CDR3 reads CASSEVAGPYEQYF. CDR3 in DNA: TGTGCCAGCAGTGAGGTAGCGGGCCCATACGAGCAGTACTTC.